This entry is about one T cell receptor (beta chain). Its matching antigen is unknown. These data originate in a study of T cell responses to AZD1222 COVID-19 vaccine. There are 14 residues in the CDR3. Losses at the gene ends were 6 bases for V and 2 bases for J; bases not matched to a gene: 4. The germline gives CDR1 LNHDA, CDR2 SQIVND (reference sequence). Repertoires were generated with immunoSEQ multiplex PCR, while TCRdb's copy carries only in-frame clones and drops some. The sample lists some 56,000 clones, roughly 89% occurring once. Study outcomes and limitations: Sampling that yielded the repertoires occurred only after the peak T cell response. Spike-specific TCR breadth and depth went up after people got two AZD1222 doses. Epitopes outside B.1.351 and B.1.1.7 mutated regions reportedly drew nearly half of spike TCRs. Researchers report vaccine-associated CD4 TCRs spanning spike, with dominance at 160-218 and 743-854.

This TCR was sampled from an adult who received the AZD1222 COVID-19 vaccine. The sample here was peripheral blood, taken 28 days after the second AZD1222 dose. The chain is built from TRBV19 and TRBJ2-1, with 7 positions matching TRBD2. The CDR3 reads CASSRGVTYNEQFF. The CDR3 DNA follows: TGTGCCAGTAGCCGGGGGGTGACCTACAATGAGCAGTTCTTC.